The source of this T cell receptor beta chain is a study of T cells after yellow fever vaccination. For the study at large: Preparing low-cell-number fractions relied on SMART-Seq v4 Ultra Low Input. Study-level findings and limits: Any FACS-sorted repertoire could hold abundant clonotypes that contaminate it from the bulk population. Post-booster repertoires contained most primary-vaccination clones again (around 96% CD4, around 88% CD8).

The TCR cDNA carried a universal primer site and UMIs from 5'RACE template switching. TCRdb analysed the 5' RACE reads with MiXCR anew, one entry per CDR3 protein. The profile shows roughly 330,000 distinct CDR3 sequences, under 5% of them singletons. This clonotype was observed a few times. Its antigen is unidentified. The germline gives CDR1 MNHEY, CDR2 SVGEGT. V was clipped by 8 bases and J by 1 base; unmatched bases: 15. There are 18 residues in the CDR3. The specimen was PBMCs, collected 5 days after the yellow fever booster vaccination. The TCR comes from a man aged 18 to 29 who received the YFV17D yellow fever vaccine. The gene calls are TRBV6-2 or TRBV6-3 and TRBJ2-2; 8 bases map to TRBD1. The CDR3 coding sequence is TGTGCCAGCGGCTCATCGAGCCGACAGGGGAAGAACACCGGGGAGCTGTTTTTT. Translated, it gives CASGSSSRQGKNTGELFF.